These 27 T cell receptor beta chains share one sample of origin, sequenced in a study of a mutant IDH1 vaccine in newly diagnosed glioma. Clones were read by immunoSEQ multiplex PCR, and TCRdb kept only the in-frame ones, dropping some. In the table there are around 84,000 clones, 81% of which are singletons. Their recognized antigens are unknown. As for time point: week 47, end of study. Alongside topical imiquimod, each dose of vaccine comprised 300 ug of mutant IDH1 20-mer peptide. This specimen was PBMCs, taken from a glioma patient whose treatment included an IDH1 peptide vaccine. These receptor sequences come from a man between 40 and 49 years old with glioma.

This clone appeared a few times. The chain combines TRBV6-6 with TRBJ1-2; D remains unclear. The germline CDR1 and CDR2 sequences are MNHNY and SVGAGI (reference sequence). Trimming left V 0 bases short and J 1 base short, with 9 bases between. The CDR3 covers 15 residues. CDR3 in amino acids: CASSYSNPSNYGYTF. The CDR3 DNA is TGTGCCAGCAGTTACTCGAACCCAAGTAACTATGGCTACACCTTC.

J is TRBJ1-2 and V is TRBV7-6, with a tentative D call TRBD1 (6 bases). The V end lost 0 bases, the J end lost 3 bases, and 14 bases lay between the germline ends. Per the germline V gene, CDR1 is SGHVS and CDR2 is FNYEAQ. This CDR3 is built from 16 residues. CDR3 nucleotides: TGTGCCAGCAGCTTAGCGATCGGAGGGGGAGACTATGGCTACACCTTC. Translation gives CASSLAIGGGDYGYTF. The full variable domain, with the rest looked up from reference TRBV7-6 and TRBJ1-2, is GAGVSQSPRYKVTKRGQDVALRCDPISGHVSLYWYRQALGQGPEFLTYFNYEAQQDKSGLPNDRFSAERPEGSISTLTIQRTEQRDSAMYRCASSLAIGGGDYGYTFGSGTRLTVV.

The gene calls are TRBV7-9 and TRBJ2-7, with TRBD1 matching 7 bases. CDR1 is SEHNR, CDR2 FQNEAQ, per germline (reference sequence). The V gene end was trimmed by 1 base and the J gene end by 2 bases; junction bases not matched to a gene: 11. This CDR3 comprises 17 residues. CDR3 in amino acids: CASSLDVGQTRTYEQYF. In DNA, the CDR3 is TGTGCCAGCAGCTTAGATGTGGGACAGACCCGAACCTACGAGCAGTACTTC.

There are a few counts of this clone. V gene TRBV29-1 combines with J gene TRBJ1-5; D ambiguous. CDR3 length: 11 residues. Trimming took 4 bases from V and 0 from J, leaving 1 base between them. Germline V gene data show CDR1 as SQVTM and CDR2 as ANQGSEA. The CDR3 DNA is TGCAGCGTTGGTAGCAATCAGCCCCAGCATTTT. Residues: CSVGSNQPQHF.

With regard to this clone: Relative to the germline gene, one junction end is altered; a read error may explain this. The sample holds other DNA sequences that translate to the same CDR3. This chain uses TRBV7-9 with TRBJ2-7; 11 bases line up with TRBD2. From germline, CDR1 is SEHNR and CDR2 FQNEAQ (reference sequence). This CDR3 has 15 amino acids. CDR3 nucleotide sequence: TGCGCCAGCAGCTCCGGGACTAGCGGTACCTACGAGCAGTACTTC. Translated: CASSSGTSGTYEQYF.

The chain joins TRBV6-1 to TRBJ2-2; perhaps TRBD1 as D (7 bases). The CDR3 has 18 residues. In germline, CDR1 is MNHNS, CDR2 SASEGT. Trimming pared 1 base from V and 2 bases from J, leaving 17 bases between. CDR3 residues: CASSEVRQGGFNTGELFF. The CDR3, as DNA: TGTGCCAGCAGTGAAGTTCGGCAGGGGGGTTTTAACACCGGGGAGCTGTTTTTT.

This clone was detected once. The chain couples TRBV7-9 to TRBJ1-1, with a weak D call TRBD1 (6 bases). Germline-derived CDR1 and CDR2 are SEHNR and FQNEAQ (reference sequence). The length of the CDR3 is 12 residues. V dropped 4 bases and J dropped 6 bases, with 9 bases sitting between them. CDR3 loop: CASSSGGPEAFF. Here the CDR3 DNA reads TGTGCCAGCAGCTCCGGGGGGCCTGAAGCTTTCTTT.

The chain employs TRBV6-5 and TRBJ2-7; tentatively, D is TRBD1 (6 bases). Trimming removed 4 bases from V and 0 bases from J, with 10 bases in between. Germline assignment: CDR1 MNHEY and CDR2 SVGAGI. The CDR3 is 14 amino acids. CDR3 nucleotide sequence: TGTGCCAGCAGTTCGACAGGAACCTCCTACGAGCAGTACTTC. It yields the protein CASSSTGTSYEQYF.

This chain links TRBV2 with TRBJ1-1; 9 bases align to TRBD1. The junction had 7 bases not matched to a gene; V was cut back by 9 bases and J by 5 bases. This CDR3 is 13 amino acids long. Germline V gene data show CDR1 as SNHLY and CDR2 as FYNNEI. CDR3 in DNA: TGTGCCAGAAGGACAGGGGAGGGGACTGAAGCTTTCTTT. It is translated as CARRTGEGTEAFF.

This clone was detected only a few times. The V call is TRBV5-6, the J call TRBJ1-2; no clear D. Germline loops: CDR1 SGHDT, CDR2 YYEEEE. With 0 bases removed from V and 4 bases from J, the gap between germline ends came to 13 bases. The CDR3 contains 15 residues. The CDR3 DNA is TGTGCCAGCAGCTTGGATAGGGTACCCAGCTATGGCTACACCTTC. Its translation: CASSLDRVPSYGYTF. Full variable domain (outside the CDR3, taken from reference TRBV5-6 and TRBJ1-2): DAGVTQSPTHLIKTRGQQVTLRCSPKSGHDTVSWYQQALGQGPQFIFQYYEEEERQRGNFPDRFSGHQFPNYSSELNVNALLLGDSALYLCASSLDRVPSYGYTFGSGTRLTVV.

The V gene is TRBV27, the J gene TRBJ2-3; 9 positions match TRBD1. Germline V gives CDR1 MNHEY, CDR2 SMNVEV (reference sequence). V was clipped by 3 bases and J by 4 bases; unmatched bases: 8. This CDR3 is 16 amino acids long. The CDR3 region is CASSFSTGGWADTQYF. As DNA, the CDR3 is TGTGCCAGCAGTTTTAGTACAGGGGGCTGGGCAGATACGCAGTATTTT.

This chain joins TRBV4-3 and TRBJ2-2; no clear D gene. The ends were cut back, 4 bases at V and 3 bases at J, with 12 bases in the middle. This CDR3 comprises 15 residues. Germline V gene data show CDR1 as LGHNA and CDR2 as YSLEER. CDR3 sequence: CASSLLVEDTGELFF. CDR3 coding DNA: TGCGCCAGCAGCCTCCTCGTCGAGGACACCGGGGAGCTGTTTTTT.

The chain couples TRBV5-4 to TRBJ2-7, with D possibly TRBD1 on 6 matching bases. Trimming took off 5 bases at V and 3 bases at J, with 12 bases between the two ends. Germline V gene lookup returns CDR1 SGHNT and CDR2 YYREEE (reference sequence). The CDR3 covers 13 residues. The CDR3 region is CASSLRDNYEQYF. For the CDR3, the DNA is TGTGCCAGCAGTCTTCGGGACAACTACGAGCAGTACTTC.

The chain has TRBV27 and TRBJ1-2; 7 nucleotides match TRBD1. V lost 5 bases and J lost 4; bases outside the gene matches: 10. Germline CDR1 is MNHEY and CDR2 is SMNVEV (reference sequence). The CDR3 is 15 amino acids. CDR3 in DNA: TGTGCCAGCAGTCCCGGACAGGCTCCACTCTATGGCTACACCTTC. Protein: CASSPGQAPLYGYTF.

The chain is built from TRBV6-6 and TRBJ1-4; D perhaps matches TRBD1 (5 bases). The length of the CDR3 is 14 residues. V was clipped by 2 bases and J by 8 bases, with 12 bases between them. CDR1 MNHNY and CDR2 SVGAGI come from the germline V gene (reference sequence). This chain's CDR3 is CASSYVGTGEKLFF. CDR3 in DNA: TGTGCCAGCAGTTACGTGGGGACTGGGGAAAAACTGTTTTTT.

The J gene is TRBJ2-3, the V gene TRBV15; D may correspond to TRBD1 or TRBD2 (6 bases each). Germline loops: CDR1 LNHNV, CDR2 YYDKDF (reference sequence). The CDR3 length is 15 residues. Trimming removed 0 bases from V and 5 bases from J, with 12 bases in between. DNA of the CDR3: TGTGCCACCAGCAGAGATAGGGGGGTAGGAGATACGCAGTATTTT. As protein: CATSRDRGVGDTQYF.

This clone has just one count. The V and J genes are TRBV11-3 and TRBJ2-1; D not resolved. Trimming cost V 3 bases and J 6 bases, with 6 bases left between them. CDR3 length: 12 amino acids. CDR1 SGHNT and CDR2 YENEEA come from the germline V gene. For the CDR3, the DNA is TGTGCCAGCAGCTTTAATGGCAATGAGCAGTTCTTC. This encodes CASSFNGNEQFF.

The V call is TRBV30, the J call TRBJ2-5; D is tentatively TRBD1 or TRBD2 (6 bases each). The CDR3 runs 16 residues. V gave up 3 bases and J gave up 5 bases, with 22 bases separating them. CDR1 and CDR2 (germline): GTSNPN, SVGIG (reference sequence). Here the CDR3 reads CAWRPGGFTPFETQYF. The CDR3 DNA reads as TGTGCCTGGAGACCCGGGGGCTTTACCCCCTTTGAGACCCAGTACTTC.

This rearrangement joins TRBV5-5 to TRBJ1-5; D gene unclear. Germline V gene lookup returns CDR1 SGHKS and CDR2 YYEKEE (reference sequence). The CDR3 is 13 amino acids. The ends were cut back, 1 base at V and 7 bases at J, with 9 bases in the middle. The CDR3 bases are TGTGCCAGCAGCTTGAACGTGGGACAGCCCCAGCATTTT. It codes for CASSLNVGQPQHF.

V usage is TRBV5-4 and J usage is TRBJ2-7; TRBD2 is a possible D gene (6 bases). The CDR3 length is 15 residues. V was shortened by 4 bases and J by 2 bases, with 16 bases between the two germline ends. Per germline, CDR1 SGHNT and CDR2 YYREEE (reference sequence). Here the CDR3 DNA reads TGTGCCAGCAGCGAGCGGAGGGTTTCCGCCTACGAGCAGTACTTC. Translated, it gives CASSERRVSAYEQYF.

As DNA, the CDR3 is TGTGCCAGCAGCTCAGAGCGGGTAAGAGAGCAGTACTTC. Translated: CASSSERVREQYF. The chain has TRBV7-2 and TRBJ2-7; perhaps TRBD2 as D (6 bases). Germline V CDR1 and CDR2: SGHTA, FQGNSA. Trimming left V 4 bases short and J 7 bases short, with 14 bases between. There are 13 residues in the CDR3.

V gene TRBV30 combines with J gene TRBJ2-7; possibly TRBD1 for D (6 bases). V gave up 4 bases and J gave up 5 bases, with 12 bases separating them. The CDR3 runs to 12 residues. CDR1 is GTSNPN and CDR2 is SVGIG in the germline V gene (reference sequence). CDR3: CAWIRTEHEQYF. DNA for the CDR3: TGTGCCTGGATACGGACAGAGCACGAGCAGTACTTC. The full variable domain, in which reference TRBV30 and TRBJ2-7 provide the parts outside the CDR3, is SQTIHQWPATLVQPVGSPLSLECTVEGTSNPNLYWYRQAAGRGLQLLFYSVGIGQISSEVPQNLSASRPQDRQFILSSKKLLLSDSGFYLCAWIRTEHEQYFGPGTRLTVT.

CDR3 protein: CASSLSGGHREKLFF. CDR3 nucleotides: TGTGCCAGCAGCTTATCCGGGGGGCATCGTGAAAAACTGTTTTTT. The chain recombines TRBV7-2 with TRBJ1-4; perhaps TRBD1 as D (6 bases). The CDR3 has 15 residues. The ends were cut back, 2 bases at V and 7 bases at J, with 14 bases in the middle. Germline loops: CDR1 SGHTA, CDR2 FQGNSA.

The chain carries TRBV7-9 and TRBJ1-4; maybe TRBD1 (6 bases). V was shortened by 3 bases and J by 7 bases, with 12 bases between the two germline ends. Germline V CDR1 and CDR2: SEHNR, FQNEAQ (reference sequence). The CDR3 totals 14 residues. The CDR3 nucleotides read TGTGCCAGCAGCTTGGTGGGGGCGGCTGAAAAACTGTTTTTT. It yields the protein CASSLVGAAEKLFF.

This clone was seen just once. The genes are TRBV19 and TRBJ2-1, with TRBD2 identical over 9 bases. Looked up from germline, CDR1 is LNHDA and CDR2 is SQIVND (reference sequence). CDR3 size: 15 residues. V was pared by 5 bases and J by 4 bases, with 6 bases of the junction left unmatched. The CDR3 coding sequence is TGTGCCAGTAGTTCCAGCGGGGGGTGGTACAATGAGCAGTTCTTC. As protein: CASSSSGGWYNEQFF.

V gene TRBV6-5 combines with J gene TRBJ1-3, with 7 bases aligning to TRBD1. CDR3 length equals 15 residues. The germline gives CDR1 MNHEY, CDR2 SVGAGI. Trimming cost V 3 bases and J 7 bases; bases outside gene matches: 9. The CDR3: CASSYVGTEGNTIYF. CDR3 nucleotide sequence: TGTGCCAGCAGTTATGTCGGGACAGAAGGGAACACCATATATTTT.

The V gene is TRBV10-2, the J gene TRBJ2-7, with D unclear. CDR1 is WSHSY and CDR2 is SAAADI in the germline V gene. The CDR3 consists of 16 residues. V shed 0 bases and J shed 6 bases, with 18 bases lying between them. This chain's CDR3 is CASSESGGPPHVEQYF. DNA of the CDR3: TGCGCCAGCAGTGAGTCTGGTGGGCCCCCTCATGTCGAGCAGTACTTC.